The 21 T cell receptor beta chains reported below all come from one sample, sequenced in a study of Graves' ophthalmopathy and Graves' hyperthyroidism. As the template, RNA transcripts were used to amplify TCR beta CDR3 regions. Following a first-round RT-PCR that used HTBI primers, a second-round multiplex PCR was carried out. Each CDR3 protein is one row after TCRdb ran MiXCR on the multiplex PCR reads. The data show 300,000 to 400,000 distinct CDR3 sequences, 15% to 20% seen once. The sample comprised peripheral blood. The receptors shown here come from an adult woman with stable Graves' hyperthyroidism.

The chain links TRBV28 to TRBJ1-6; the match to TRBD1 covers 8 bases. The CDR3 sequence is 15 residues long. V shed 7 bases and J 5 bases; nucleotides not matched to a gene: 7. Germline-derived CDR1 and CDR2 are MDHEN and SYDVKM. The CDR3 DNA reads TGTGCCAGCACCCCCGGGACAGGCAATAATTCACCCCTCCACTTT. It translates to CASTPGTGNNSPLHF.

This clonotype has a handful of counts. The genes are TRBV6-1 and TRBJ1-3, with D possibly matching TRBD1 (5 bases). Deletions cut 2 bases from V and 4 bases from J, with 6 bases between. Germline V gene data show CDR1 as MNHNS and CDR2 as SASEGT. This CDR3 has 13 residues. The CDR3: CASSERGGNTIYF. The CDR3 nucleotides read TGTGCCAGCAGTGAAAGGGGCGGAAACACCATATATTTT.

With regard to this clonotype: The CDR3 ends on some other residue instead of the conserved phenylalanine or tryptophan, so this is likely a read error. The rearrangement uses TRBV12-3 or TRBV12-4 and TRBJ2-5; 8 nucleotides agree with TRBD1. The CDR3 consists of 14 residues. The CDR3 nucleotides are TGTGCCAGCAGTCCGGGACAGGAGCAAGAGCCCCAGTACTAC. It specifies CASSPGQEQEPQYY.

As regards this clonotype: One end of the junction varies from germline; a read error may be responsible. The V gene is TRBV11-2, the J gene TRBJ1-2, with TRBD1 matching 7 bases. Germline-derived CDR1 and CDR2 are SGHAT and FQNNGV. CDR3 length equals 15 residues. CDR3 bases: TGTGCCAGCAGCCCCCACAGGGGCGCTAACTATAGCTACACCTTC. Translated: CASSPHRGANYSYTF.

Here the CDR3 reads CASSSVAGGHGYTF. CDR3 in DNA: TGTGCCAGCAGCTCGGTGGCGGGAGGACATGGCTACACCTTC. This sequence joins TRBV7-6 and TRBJ1-2; D remains unclear. The V and J ends lost 4 bases and 6 bases respectively, with 15 bases between them. This CDR3 has 14 amino acids. Germline CDR1 SGHVS, CDR2 FNYEAQ.

The chain links TRBV27 to TRBJ1-2; D gene ambiguous. The CDR3 consists of 14 residues. Germline values: CDR1 MNHEY, CDR2 SMNVEV (reference sequence). Trimming shortened V by 3 bases and J by 4 bases, and 12 bases separated the two germline ends. DNA of the CDR3: TGTGCCAGCAGTTTCGCAGGAAATTTCTATGGCTACACCTTC. Residues: CASSFAGNFYGYTF.

This clonotype showed up many times. The V call is TRBV7-8, the J call TRBJ2-2; tentatively, D is TRBD2 (6 bases). The V gene's germline CDR1 is SGHVS and CDR2 FQNEAQ. The CDR3 runs to 16 residues. V lost 5 bases and J lost 0, with 13 bases in between. The CDR3 here is CASSPEGLPNTGELFF. DNA of the CDR3: TGTGCCAGCAGCCCGGAGGGTCTACCGAACACCGGGGAGCTGTTTTTT.

The V and J genes are TRBV6-5 and TRBJ1-6; 7 positions agree with TRBD1. Germline values: CDR1 MNHEY, CDR2 SVGAGI. The CDR3 loop spans 16 amino acids. Trimming removed 0 bases from V and 10 bases from J; junction bases left unmatched: 9. For the CDR3, the DNA is TGTGCCAGCAGTTACTCGAGGGGAGGGGGCGGATCACCCCTCCACTTT. Residues: CASSYSRGGGGSPLHF.

This clonotype was recorded many times. The chain is built from TRBV28 and TRBJ2-4, with D possibly TRBD1 on 5 matching bases. V shed 1 base and J shed 4 bases, with 14 bases lying between them. CDR3 size: 16 residues. Germline lookup yields CDR1 MDHEN and CDR2 SYDVKM. The CDR3 protein is CASSLFSGNHKNIQYF. For the CDR3, the DNA is TGTGCCAGCAGTTTATTTTCAGGGAATCATAAAAACATTCAGTACTTC.

This clonotype was picked up many times. The chain joins TRBV12-3 or TRBV12-4 to TRBJ1-1; weak D call: TRBD1 (5 bases). V gave up 8 bases and J gave up 1 base, with 14 bases separating them. This CDR3 has 14 amino acids. CDR3 sequence (DNA): TGTGCCAGCGCCTCGGGACTCCAGAACACTGAAGCTTTCTTT. It specifies CASASGLQNTEAFF.

This clonotype has at least ten counts. The J gene is TRBJ1-1, the V gene TRBV11-2; D is uncertain. The V end lost 0 bases, the J end lost 1 base, and 3 bases lay between the germline ends. Germline-derived CDR1 and CDR2 are SGHAT and FQNNGV. CDR3 length: 13 amino acids. The CDR3 DNA follows: TGTGCCAGCAGCTTAGAACCGAACACTGAAGCTTTCTTT. Its translation: CASSLEPNTEAFF.

This clonotype appeared many times. This sequence joins TRBV12-3 or TRBV12-4 and TRBJ2-5; TRBD2 aligns across 7 bases. V lost 6 bases, J lost 1 base, and 2 bases stayed unmatched. This CDR3 spans 13 amino acids. The CDR3 loop reads CASSSGGQETQYF. In DNA form, the CDR3 reads TGTGCCAGCAGCTCGGGGGGCCAAGAGACCCAGTACTTC.

The table lists this clonotype with many counts. In DNA form, the CDR3 reads TGTGCCAGCAGTCGACCCGGGACTAGCGCCCAGTACTTC. Its protein is CASSRPGTSAQYF. The chain combines TRBV6-5 with TRBJ2-5; 10 bases match TRBD2. The V gene end was trimmed by 5 bases and the J gene end by 9 bases; junction bases not matched to a gene: 6. The CDR3 runs to 13 residues. CDR1 and CDR2 (germline): MNHEY, SVGAGI.

There are many counts of this clonotype. The chain combines TRBV27 with TRBJ2-7, with D uncertain. Trimming shortened V by 5 bases and J by 5 bases, and 16 bases separated the two germline ends. The CDR3 contains 14 residues. CDR1 MNHEY and CDR2 SMNVEV come from the germline V gene (reference sequence). Here the CDR3 reads CASSPAWDVHEQYF. The CDR3 coding sequence is TGTGCCAGCAGTCCTGCGTGGGATGTGCACGAGCAGTACTTC.

This clonotype was counted ten times or more. The rearrangement joins TRBV10-3 to TRBJ2-7; tentative D call: TRBD1 (6 bases). Germline CDR1 ENHRY, CDR2 SYGVKD. V lost 9 bases and J lost 2, with 11 bases in between. The CDR3 has 12 amino acids. The CDR3 DNA reads as TGTGCCATAGGGGGTTTAACCTACGAGCAGTACTTC. Translation: CAIGGLTYEQYF.

At least ten counts were recorded for this clonotype. V usage is TRBV6-2 or TRBV6-3 and J usage is TRBJ2-7; D gene uncertain. The CDR3 has 13 residues. Trimming stripped 0 bases from V and 3 bases from J, with 6 bases between. Germline CDR1 reads MNHEY; CDR2 reads SVGEGT. The chain's CDR3 is CASSYSGFYEQYF. The CDR3, as DNA: TGTGCCAGCAGTTACTCGGGGTTCTACGAGCAGTACTTC.

This clonotype was observed at least ten times. The chain joins TRBV7-8 to TRBJ1-1; no reliable D call. V lost 2 bases to trimming and J lost 1 base, with 11 bases between them. This CDR3 spans 15 amino acids. The germline V gene encodes CDR1 SGHVS and CDR2 FQNEAQ. This chain's CDR3 is CASSLKGGWNTEAFF. Here the CDR3 DNA reads TGTGCCAGCAGCTTAAAGGGTGGGTGGAACACTGAAGCTTTCTTT.

This chain connects TRBV7-8 to TRBJ2-5; D not resolved. There are 13 residues in the CDR3. The germline gives CDR1 SGHVS, CDR2 FQNEAQ. The V gene lost 2 bases and the J gene lost 5 bases, with 9 bases spanning the gap. The CDR3 spells CASSLRIHETQYF. The CDR3 DNA follows: TGTGCCAGCAGCTTACGAATCCACGAGACCCAGTACTTC.

At least ten counts were recorded for this clonotype. This chain links TRBV28 with TRBJ2-5; 7 bases are a match to TRBD1. Trimming took 6 bases from V and 3 from J; bases not matched to a gene: 10. The CDR3 runs to 15 residues. The germline V gene has CDR1 MDHEN and CDR2 SYDVKM. CDR3 residues: CASSAPGTAKETQYF. Here the CDR3 DNA reads TGTGCCAGCAGCGCACCCGGGACAGCTAAAGAGACCCAGTACTTC. Variable domain in full (rest from reference TRBV28 and TRBJ2-5): DVKVTQSSRYLVKRTGEKVFLECVQDMDHENMFWYRQDPGLGLRLIYFSYDVKMKEKGDIPEGYSVSREKKERFSLILESASTNQTSMYLCASSAPGTAKETQYFGPGTRLLVL.

This clonotype was seen repeatedly, ten times or more. This chain uses TRBV10-3 with TRBJ2-7; 7 bases are a match to TRBD2. CDR1 is ENHRY and CDR2 is SYGVKD in the germline V gene. With 3 bases clipped from V and 0 bases from J, the junction kept 2 bases outside the gene matches. This CDR3 has 14 amino acids. CDR3 amino acids: CAISEGGSSYEQYF. CDR3 nucleotides: TGTGCCATCAGTGAAGGCGGGAGCTCCTACGAGCAGTACTTC.

In this sample, this clonotype turned up a few times. This CDR3 reads CASRMGLTTGELFF. CDR3 nucleotides: TGTGCCAGCAGGATGGGACTAACCACCGGGGAGCTGTTTTTT. The chain is built from TRBV2 and TRBJ2-2, with 7 bases lining up with TRBD2. This CDR3 comprises 14 residues. V was clipped by 6 bases and J by 4 bases; unmatched bases: 5. In germline, CDR1 is SNHLY, CDR2 FYNNEI.